The 13 T cell receptor beta chains below come from one sample, sequenced in a study of T cell repertoires in cytomegalovirus infection. TCRdb reprocessed the reads with MiXCR, giving one entry per CDR3 protein. The sample carries 350,000 to 500,000 distinct CDR3 sequences, roughly a third recorded once. Sequenced sample: PBMCs. These receptors came from a human donor in good health (CMV status not recorded). Some clones in this sample may be carry-over from other donors' samples.

The rearrangement links TRBV5-1 to TRBJ2-3, with 8 bases matching TRBD1. Germline V CDR1 and CDR2: SGHRS, YFSETQ. J was trimmed by 0 bases and V by 5 bases; bases with no gene match: 8. The CDR3 contains 16 residues. The DNA for the CDR3 is TGCGCCAGCAGACAGCAGGGGGCGTTGAGCACAGATACGCAGTATTTT. It yields the protein CASRQQGALSTDTQYF.

This clonotype appeared a few times. CDR3 in DNA: TGCGCCAGCAGCCAAGAGTGGGCTAGTGGGGGATCGAGCCGCCAGTACTTC. Its translation is CASSQEWASGGSSRQYF. The chain joins TRBV4-3 to TRBJ2-5, with D possibly called TRBD1 or TRBD2 (5 bases each). The CDR3 is 17 amino acids. The V gene lost 0 bases and the J gene lost 10 bases, with 24 bases spanning the gap. Germline V gene lookup returns CDR1 LGHNA and CDR2 YSLEER.

V gene TRBV23-1 combines with J gene TRBJ1-2; 10 bases map to TRBD1. TRBV23-1 carries the ORF label, with uncertain function. The J segment lost 1 base and the V segment lost 1 base, leaving 3 bases of the junction unmatched. CDR3 length equals 16 residues. The CDR3 DNA is TGCGCCAGCAGTCAATTGGGACAGGGGAATAACTATGGCTACACCTTC. It yields the protein CASSQLGQGNNYGYTF.

The V and J genes are TRBV19 and TRBJ1-1, with D perhaps matching TRBD1 (6 bases). The germline V gene has CDR1 LNHDA and CDR2 SQIVND (reference sequence). The CDR3 length is 14 residues. Trimming shortened V by 7 bases and J by 3 bases, and 15 bases separated the two germline ends. CDR3: CASIKGGMDTEAFF. CDR3 bases: TGTGCCAGTATCAAGGGGGGCATGGACACTGAAGCTTTCTTT.

The chain is built from TRBV6-2 or TRBV6-3 and TRBJ1-2, with D possibly being TRBD1 (6 bases). Trimming shortened V by 6 bases and J by 8 bases, and 16 bases separated the two germline ends. Germline lookup yields CDR1 MNHEY and CDR2 SVGEGT. This CDR3 region has 13 residues. The DNA for the CDR3 is TGTGCCAGCAGCATGGACAGTCCGGGGGGCTACACCTTC. It yields the protein CASSMDSPGGYTF.

This clonotype was recorded a few times. This chain connects TRBV4-1 to TRBJ2-1; 8 bases fit TRBD2. Per the germline V gene, CDR1 is MGHRA and CDR2 is YSYEKL. The trim removed 0 bases at V and 10 bases at J, leaving 2 bases unmatched. The CDR3 length is 13 residues. The CDR3 bases are TGCGCCAGCAGCCAAGATCGGGAGGGGGAGCAGTTCTTC. This codes for CASSQDREGEQFF.

This clonotype was observed many times. The chain is built from TRBV4-3 and TRBJ2-1; D unclear. The ends were cut back, 4 bases at V and 0 bases at J, with 16 bases in the middle. Germline V gene data show CDR1 as LGHNA and CDR2 as YSLEER. The CDR3 has 17 residues. In DNA, the CDR3 is TGCGCCAGCAGCCCCGAACTATTGTCGGGCTCCTACAATGAGCAGTTCTTC. This sequence encodes CASSPELLSGSYNEQFF.

The CDR3 reads CASSQGGRTIYF. The CDR3 region has the DNA TGTGCCAGCAGCCAAGGGGGAAGGACCATATATTTT. The rearrangement links TRBV7-2 to TRBJ1-3; a weak D match, TRBD1 (6 bases). The V gene's germline CDR1 is SGHTA and CDR2 FQGNSA. With 5 bases removed from V and 10 bases from J, the gap between germline ends came to 12 bases. The CDR3 runs to 12 residues.

The V gene is TRBV27, the J gene TRBJ1-1; D unclear. Trimming cost V 5 bases and J 3 bases, with 16 bases left between them. The CDR3 covers 15 residues. Germline lookup yields CDR1 MNHEY and CDR2 SMNVEV (reference sequence). CDR3 region: CASSTSRTRYTEAFF. In DNA form, the CDR3 reads TGTGCCAGCAGTACTTCAAGGACCCGGTACACTGAAGCTTTCTTT.

This clonotype was seen ten or more times. V and J are TRBV7-9 and TRBJ2-3, with D possibly matching TRBD2 (5 bases). Germline values: CDR1 SEHNR, CDR2 FQNEAQ (reference sequence). Trimming cost V 5 bases and J 2 bases, with 17 bases left between them. CDR3 length equals 16 residues. The CDR3 nucleotides read TGTGCCAGCAGCCTCTACGCCCCGGGGTTCACAGATACGCAGTATTTT. Encoded protein: CASSLYAPGFTDTQYF.

This clonotype was counted at least ten times. V gene TRBV27 combines with J gene TRBJ2-7; TRBD2 matches 7 bases. With 2 bases clipped from V and 0 bases from J, the junction kept 4 bases outside the gene matches. In germline, CDR1 is MNHEY, CDR2 SMNVEV (reference sequence). The CDR3 is made up of 15 amino acids. The DNA of the CDR3 is TGTGCCAGCAGTTTAGGGGGGGTCCCCTCCTACGAGCAGTACTTC. Translating it yields CASSLGGVPSYEQYF.

DNA for the CDR3: TGTGCCAGCAGCCCTTCTTGGGGGCAGCCCCAGCATTTT. Translation: CASSPSWGQPQHF. The rearrangement links TRBV7-6 to TRBJ1-5, with D possibly TRBD1 on 5 matching bases. Germline CDR1 SGHVS, CDR2 FNYEAQ. Trimming took 5 bases from V and 7 from J, leaving 12 bases between them. This CDR3 is built from 13 residues.

This chain uses TRBV7-2 with TRBJ1-5, with 9 bases matching TRBD1. From germline, CDR1 is SGHTA and CDR2 FQGNSA. V was pared by 5 bases and J by 0 bases, with 14 bases of the junction left unmatched. This CDR3 has 19 amino acids. CDR3 in amino acids: CASSETGTGWDYSNQPQHF. CDR3 DNA sequence: TGTGCCAGCAGCGAAACCGGGACAGGGTGGGATTATAGCAATCAGCCCCAGCATTTT.